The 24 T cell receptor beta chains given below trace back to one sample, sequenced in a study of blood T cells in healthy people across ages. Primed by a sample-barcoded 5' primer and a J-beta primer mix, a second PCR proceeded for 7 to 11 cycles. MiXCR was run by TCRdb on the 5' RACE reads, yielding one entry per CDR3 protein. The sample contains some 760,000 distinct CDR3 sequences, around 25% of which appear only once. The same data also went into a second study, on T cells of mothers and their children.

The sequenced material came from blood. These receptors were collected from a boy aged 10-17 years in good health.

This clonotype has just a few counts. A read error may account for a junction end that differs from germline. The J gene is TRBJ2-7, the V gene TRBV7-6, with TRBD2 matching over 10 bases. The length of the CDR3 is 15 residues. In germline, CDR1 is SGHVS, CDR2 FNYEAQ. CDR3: CASSNNLAGVYERYF. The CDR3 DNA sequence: TGTGCCAGCAGCAATAATCTAGCGGGGGTTTACGAGCGGTACTTC. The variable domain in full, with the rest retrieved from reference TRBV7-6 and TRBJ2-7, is GAGVSQSPRYKVTKRGQDVALRCDPISGHVSLYWYRQALGQGPEFLTYFNYEAQQDKSGLPNDRFSAERPEGSISTLTIQRTEQRDSAMYRCASSNNLAGVYERYFGPGTRLTVT.

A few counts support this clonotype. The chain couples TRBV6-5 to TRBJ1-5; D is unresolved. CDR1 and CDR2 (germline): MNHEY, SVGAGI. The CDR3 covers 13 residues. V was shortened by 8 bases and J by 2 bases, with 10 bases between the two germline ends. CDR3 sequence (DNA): TGTGCCAGCCGCACGCAGGGCAATCAGCCCCAGCATTTT. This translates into CASRTQGNQPQHF.

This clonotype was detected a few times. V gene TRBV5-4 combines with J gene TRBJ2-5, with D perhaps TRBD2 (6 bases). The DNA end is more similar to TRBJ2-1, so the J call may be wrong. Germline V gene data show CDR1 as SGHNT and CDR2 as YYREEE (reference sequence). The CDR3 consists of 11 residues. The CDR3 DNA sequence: TGTGCCAGCAGCTTAGCGGGTCAGCAGTTCTTC. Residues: CASSLAGQQFF.

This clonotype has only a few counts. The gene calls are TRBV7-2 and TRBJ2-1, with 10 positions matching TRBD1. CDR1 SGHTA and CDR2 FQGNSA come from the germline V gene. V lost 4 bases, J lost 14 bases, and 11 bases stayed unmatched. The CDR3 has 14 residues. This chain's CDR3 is CASSSNTGTGVKFF. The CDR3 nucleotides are TGTGCCAGCAGCTCAAATACCGGGACAGGGGTAAAGTTCTTC.

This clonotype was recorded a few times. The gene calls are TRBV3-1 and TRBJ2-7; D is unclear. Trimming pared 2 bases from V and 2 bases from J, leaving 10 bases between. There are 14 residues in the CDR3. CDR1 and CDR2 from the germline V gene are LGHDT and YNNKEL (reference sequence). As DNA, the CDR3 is TGTGCCAGCAGCCAAACAACCAAAACCTACGAGCAGTACTTC. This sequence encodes CASSQTTKTYEQYF.

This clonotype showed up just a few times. Here the CDR3 reads CATKTSGIYEQYF. Written as DNA, the CDR3 is TGTGCCACAAAGACTAGCGGGATCTACGAGCAGTACTTC. The J gene is TRBJ2-7, the V gene TRBV12-3 or TRBV12-4, with 11 nucleotides matching TRBD2. V trimming: 10 bases; J trimming: 3 bases; junction bases outside the gene matches: 5. The CDR3 is made up of 13 amino acids.

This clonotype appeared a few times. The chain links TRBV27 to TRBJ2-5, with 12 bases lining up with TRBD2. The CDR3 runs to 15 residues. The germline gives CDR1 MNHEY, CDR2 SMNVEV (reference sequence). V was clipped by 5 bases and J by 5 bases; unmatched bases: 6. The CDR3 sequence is CASSHSSGGAETQYF. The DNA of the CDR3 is TGTGCCAGCAGTCACTCTAGCGGGGGGGCCGAGACCCAGTACTTC.

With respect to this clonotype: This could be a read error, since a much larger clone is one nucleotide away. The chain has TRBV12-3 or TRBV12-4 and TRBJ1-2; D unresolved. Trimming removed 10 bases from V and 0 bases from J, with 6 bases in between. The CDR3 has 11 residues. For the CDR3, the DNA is TGTGCCAACAGCCCTAACTATGGCTACACCTTC. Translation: CANSPNYGYTF.

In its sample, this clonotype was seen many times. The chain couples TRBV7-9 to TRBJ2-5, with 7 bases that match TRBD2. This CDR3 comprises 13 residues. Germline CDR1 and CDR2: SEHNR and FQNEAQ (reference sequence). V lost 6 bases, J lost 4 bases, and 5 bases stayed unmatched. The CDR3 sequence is CASRPTGGETQYF. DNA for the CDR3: TGTGCCAGCAGACCGACGGGGGGAGAGACCCAGTACTTC.

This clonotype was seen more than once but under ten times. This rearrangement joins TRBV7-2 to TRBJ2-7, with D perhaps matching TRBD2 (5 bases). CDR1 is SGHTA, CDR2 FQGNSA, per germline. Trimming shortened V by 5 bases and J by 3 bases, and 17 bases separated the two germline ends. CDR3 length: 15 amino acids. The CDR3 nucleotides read TGTGCCAGCAGCCTCACTAGAAATAGATTCTACGAGCAGTACTTC. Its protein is CASSLTRNRFYEQYF. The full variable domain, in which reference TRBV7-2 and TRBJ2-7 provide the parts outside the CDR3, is GAGVSQSPSNKVTEKGKDVELRCDPISGHTALYWYRQSLGQGLEFLIYFQGNSAPDKSGLPSDRFSAERTGGSVSTLTIQRTQQEDSAVYLCASSLTRNRFYEQYFGPGTRLTVT.

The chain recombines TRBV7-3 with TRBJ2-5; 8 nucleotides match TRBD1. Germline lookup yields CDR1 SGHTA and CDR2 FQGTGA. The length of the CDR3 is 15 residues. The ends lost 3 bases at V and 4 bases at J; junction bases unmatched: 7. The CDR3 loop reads CASSLSLTGGETQYF. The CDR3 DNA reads TGTGCCAGCAGCTTGAGTTTAACAGGGGGAGAGACCCAGTACTTC. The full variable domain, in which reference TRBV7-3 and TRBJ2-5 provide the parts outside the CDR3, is GAGVSQTPSNKVTEKGKYVELRCDPISGHTALYWYRQSLGQGPEFLIYFQGTGAADDSGLPNDRFFAVRPEGSVSTLKIQRTERGDSAVYLCASSLSLTGGETQYFGPGTRLLVL.

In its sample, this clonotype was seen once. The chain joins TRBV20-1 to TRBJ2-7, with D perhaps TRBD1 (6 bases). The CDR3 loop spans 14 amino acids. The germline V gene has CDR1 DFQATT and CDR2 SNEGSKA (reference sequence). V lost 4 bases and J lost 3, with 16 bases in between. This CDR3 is CSAMAGGYDYEQYF. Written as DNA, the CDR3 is TGCAGTGCTATGGCTGGGGGCTACGACTACGAGCAGTACTTC.

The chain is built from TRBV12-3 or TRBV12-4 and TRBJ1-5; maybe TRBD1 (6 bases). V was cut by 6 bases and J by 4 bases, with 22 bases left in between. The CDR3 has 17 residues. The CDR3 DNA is TGTGCCAGCAGCGGGGCGGGAGGGGGGTGGTGGAATCAGCCCCAGCATTTT. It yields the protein CASSGAGGGWWNQPQHF.

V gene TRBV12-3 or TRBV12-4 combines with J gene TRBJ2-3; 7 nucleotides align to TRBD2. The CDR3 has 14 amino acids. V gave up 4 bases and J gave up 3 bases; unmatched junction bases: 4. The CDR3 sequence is CASSCTGGTDTQYF. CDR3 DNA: TGTGCCAGCAGTTGTACGGGGGGAACAGATACGCAGTATTTT.

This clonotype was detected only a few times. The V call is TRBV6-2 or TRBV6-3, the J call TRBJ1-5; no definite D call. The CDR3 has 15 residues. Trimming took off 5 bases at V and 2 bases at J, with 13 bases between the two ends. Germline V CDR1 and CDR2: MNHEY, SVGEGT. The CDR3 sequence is CASSQTERGNQPQHF. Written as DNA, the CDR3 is TGTGCCAGCAGTCAAACCGAACGAGGCAATCAGCCCCAGCATTTT.

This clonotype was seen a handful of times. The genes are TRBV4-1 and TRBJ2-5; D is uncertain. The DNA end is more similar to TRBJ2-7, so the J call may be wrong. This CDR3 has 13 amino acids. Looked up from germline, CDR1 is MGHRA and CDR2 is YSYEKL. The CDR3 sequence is CASSQAIVYEQYF. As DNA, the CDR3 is TGCGCCAGCAGCCAAGCGATCGTCTACGAGCAGTACTTC.

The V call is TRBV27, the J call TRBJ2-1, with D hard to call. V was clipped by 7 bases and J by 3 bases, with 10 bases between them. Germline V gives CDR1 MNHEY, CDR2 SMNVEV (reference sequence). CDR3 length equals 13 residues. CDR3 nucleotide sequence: TGTGCCAGCAAGAAGTCAGACTACAATGAGCAGTTCTTC. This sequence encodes CASKKSDYNEQFF.

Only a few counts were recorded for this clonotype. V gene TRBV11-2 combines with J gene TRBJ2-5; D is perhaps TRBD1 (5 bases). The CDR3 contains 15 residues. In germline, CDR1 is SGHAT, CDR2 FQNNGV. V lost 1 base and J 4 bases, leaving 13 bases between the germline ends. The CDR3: CASSLVSGIRETQYF. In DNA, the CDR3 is TGTGCCAGCAGCTTAGTTTCAGGGATCCGAGAGACCCAGTACTTC.

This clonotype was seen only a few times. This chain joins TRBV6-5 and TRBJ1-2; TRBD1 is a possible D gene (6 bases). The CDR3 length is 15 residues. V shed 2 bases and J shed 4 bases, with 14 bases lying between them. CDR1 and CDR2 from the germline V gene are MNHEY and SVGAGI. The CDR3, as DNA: TGTGCCAGCAGTTACCCAGGGGCAGGGAGCTATGGCTACACCTTC. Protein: CASSYPGAGSYGYTF.

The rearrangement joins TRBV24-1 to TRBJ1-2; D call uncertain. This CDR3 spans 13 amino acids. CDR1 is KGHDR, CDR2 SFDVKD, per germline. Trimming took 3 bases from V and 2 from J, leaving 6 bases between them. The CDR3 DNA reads TGTGCCACCAGTGATAGGGTAAACTATGGCTACACCTTC. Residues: CATSDRVNYGYTF.

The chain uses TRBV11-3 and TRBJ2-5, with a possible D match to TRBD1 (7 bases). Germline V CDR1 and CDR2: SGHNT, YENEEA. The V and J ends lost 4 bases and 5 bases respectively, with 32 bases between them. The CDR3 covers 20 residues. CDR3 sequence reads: CASSSKFLRQGLTGAETQYF. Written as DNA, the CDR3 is TGTGCCAGCAGCTCCAAGTTCCTGCGACAGGGCTTGACGGGGGCCGAGACCCAGTACTTC.

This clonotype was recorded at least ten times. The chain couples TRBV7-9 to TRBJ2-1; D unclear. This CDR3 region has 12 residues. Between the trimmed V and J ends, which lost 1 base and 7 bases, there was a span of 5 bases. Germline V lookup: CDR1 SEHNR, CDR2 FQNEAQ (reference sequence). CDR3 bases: TGTGCCAGCAGCTTAGGCTTGAATGAGCAGTTCTTC. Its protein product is CASSLGLNEQFF. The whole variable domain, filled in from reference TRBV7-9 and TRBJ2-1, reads DTGVSQNPRHKITKRGQNVTFRCDPISEHNRLYWYRQTLGQGPEFLTYFQNEAQLEKSRLLSDRFSAERPKGSFSTLEIQRTEQGDSAMYLCASSLGLNEQFFGPGTRLTVL.

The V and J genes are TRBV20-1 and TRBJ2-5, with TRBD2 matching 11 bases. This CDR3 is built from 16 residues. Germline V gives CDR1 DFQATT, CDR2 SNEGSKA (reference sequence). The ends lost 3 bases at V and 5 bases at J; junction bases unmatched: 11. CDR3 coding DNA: TGCAGTGCTAGGGCCACGACTAGCGGGGCGCCGGAGACCCAGTACTTC. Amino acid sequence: CSARATTSGAPETQYF.

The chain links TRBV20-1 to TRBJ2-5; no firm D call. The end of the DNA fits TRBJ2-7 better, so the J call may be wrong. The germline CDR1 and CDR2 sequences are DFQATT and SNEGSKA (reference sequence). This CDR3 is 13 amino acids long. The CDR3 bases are TGCAGTCCTGTTGGTCGTGAAACCTACGAGCAGTACTTC. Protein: CSPVGRETYEQYF.